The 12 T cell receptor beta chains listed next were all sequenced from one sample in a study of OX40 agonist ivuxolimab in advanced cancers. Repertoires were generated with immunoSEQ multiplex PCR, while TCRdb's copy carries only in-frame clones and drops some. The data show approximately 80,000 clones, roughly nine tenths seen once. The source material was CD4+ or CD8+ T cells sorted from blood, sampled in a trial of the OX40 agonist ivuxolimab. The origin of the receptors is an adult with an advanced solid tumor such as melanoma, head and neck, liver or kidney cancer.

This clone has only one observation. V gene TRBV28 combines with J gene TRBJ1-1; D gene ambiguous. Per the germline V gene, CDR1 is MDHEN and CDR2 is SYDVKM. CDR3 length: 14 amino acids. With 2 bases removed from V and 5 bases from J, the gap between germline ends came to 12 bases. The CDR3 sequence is CASSLKGYGTEAFF. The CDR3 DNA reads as TGTGCCAGCAGTTTAAAAGGGTATGGAACTGAAGCTTTCTTT.

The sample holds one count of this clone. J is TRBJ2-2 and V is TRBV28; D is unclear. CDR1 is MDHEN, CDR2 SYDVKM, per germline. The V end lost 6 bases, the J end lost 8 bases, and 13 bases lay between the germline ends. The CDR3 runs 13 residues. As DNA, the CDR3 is TGTGCCAGCAGGGAGAGTCTGAAGGGGGAGCTGTTTTTT. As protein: CASRESLKGELFF. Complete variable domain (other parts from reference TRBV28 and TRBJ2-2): DVKVTQSSRYLVKRTGEKVFLECVQDMDHENMFWYRQDPGLGLRLIYFSYDVKMKEKGDIPEGYSVSREKKERFSLILESASTNQTSMYLCASRESLKGELFFGEGSRLTVL.

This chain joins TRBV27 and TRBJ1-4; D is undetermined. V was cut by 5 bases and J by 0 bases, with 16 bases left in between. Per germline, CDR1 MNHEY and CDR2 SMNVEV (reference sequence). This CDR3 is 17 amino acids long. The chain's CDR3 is CASSPFPQIATNEKLFF. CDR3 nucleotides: TGTGCCAGCAGTCCCTTCCCCCAGATCGCAACTAATGAAAAACTGTTTTTT.

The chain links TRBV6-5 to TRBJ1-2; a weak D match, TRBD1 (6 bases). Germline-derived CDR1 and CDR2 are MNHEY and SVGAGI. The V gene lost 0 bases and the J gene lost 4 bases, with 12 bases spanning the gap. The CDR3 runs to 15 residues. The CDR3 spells CASSYSSRGAYGYTF. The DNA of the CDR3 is TGTGCCAGCAGTTACTCGAGTAGGGGGGCCTATGGCTACACCTTC.

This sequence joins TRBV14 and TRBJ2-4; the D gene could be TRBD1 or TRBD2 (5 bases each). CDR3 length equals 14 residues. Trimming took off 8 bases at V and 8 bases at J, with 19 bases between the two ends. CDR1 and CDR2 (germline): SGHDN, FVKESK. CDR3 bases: TGTGCCAGCTCCCCGGGGCCAGCGCGGGACATTCAGTACTTC. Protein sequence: CASSPGPARDIQYF.

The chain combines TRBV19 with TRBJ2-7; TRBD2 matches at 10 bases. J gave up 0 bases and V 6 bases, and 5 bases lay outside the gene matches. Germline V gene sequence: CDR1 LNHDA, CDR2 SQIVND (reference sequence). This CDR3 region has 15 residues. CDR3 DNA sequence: TGTGCCAGTAGGCGACTAGCGGGCCGCTCCTACGAGCAGTACTTC. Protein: CASRRLAGRSYEQYF.

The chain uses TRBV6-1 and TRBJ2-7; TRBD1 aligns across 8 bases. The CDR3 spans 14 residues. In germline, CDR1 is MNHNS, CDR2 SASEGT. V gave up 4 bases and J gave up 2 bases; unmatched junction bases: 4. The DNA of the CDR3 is TGTGCCAGCAGTGCGGGACAGGCAGCCTACGAGCAGTACTTC. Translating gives CASSAGQAAYEQYF.

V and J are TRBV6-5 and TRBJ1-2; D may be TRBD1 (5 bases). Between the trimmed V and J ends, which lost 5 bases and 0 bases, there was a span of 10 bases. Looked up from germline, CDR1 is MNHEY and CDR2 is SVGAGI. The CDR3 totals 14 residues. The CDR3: CASSETVANYGYTF. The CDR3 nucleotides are TGTGCCAGCAGTGAGACAGTAGCTAACTATGGCTACACCTTC.

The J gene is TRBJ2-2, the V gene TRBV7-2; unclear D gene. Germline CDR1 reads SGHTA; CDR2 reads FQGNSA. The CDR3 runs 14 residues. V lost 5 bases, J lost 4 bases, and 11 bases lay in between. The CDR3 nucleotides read TGTGCCAGCAGCGCGGACCGAGTCACCGGGGAGCTGTTTTTT. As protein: CASSADRVTGELFF.

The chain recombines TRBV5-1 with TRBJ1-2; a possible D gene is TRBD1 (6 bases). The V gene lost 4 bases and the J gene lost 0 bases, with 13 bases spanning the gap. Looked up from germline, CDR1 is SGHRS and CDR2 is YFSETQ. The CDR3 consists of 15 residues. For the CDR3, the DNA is TGCGCCAGCAGCAGAGGACAGTCAGCTAACTATGGCTACACCTTC. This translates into CASSRGQSANYGYTF.

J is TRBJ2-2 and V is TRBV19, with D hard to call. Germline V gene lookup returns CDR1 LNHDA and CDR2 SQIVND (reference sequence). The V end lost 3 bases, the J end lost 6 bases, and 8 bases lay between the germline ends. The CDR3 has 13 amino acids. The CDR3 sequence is CASSIVEAGELFF. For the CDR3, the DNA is TGTGCCAGTAGTATCGTTGAAGCCGGGGAGCTGTTTTTT.

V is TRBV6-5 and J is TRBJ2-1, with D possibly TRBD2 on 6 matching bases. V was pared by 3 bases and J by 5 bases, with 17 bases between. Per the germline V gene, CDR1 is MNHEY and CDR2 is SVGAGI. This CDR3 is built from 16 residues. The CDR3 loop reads CASSYSGTPGNNEQFF. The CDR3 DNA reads TGTGCCAGCAGTTATTCCGGGACTCCGGGCAACAATGAGCAGTTCTTC.